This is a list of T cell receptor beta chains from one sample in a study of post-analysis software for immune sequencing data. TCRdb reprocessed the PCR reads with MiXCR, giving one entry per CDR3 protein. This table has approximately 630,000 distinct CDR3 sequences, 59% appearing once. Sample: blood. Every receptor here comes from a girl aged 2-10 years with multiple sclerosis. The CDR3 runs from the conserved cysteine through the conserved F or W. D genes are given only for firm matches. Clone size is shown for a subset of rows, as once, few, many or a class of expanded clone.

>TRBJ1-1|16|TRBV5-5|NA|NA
CASSDGRRAMNTEAFF
TGTGCCAGCAGCGACGGACGACGGGCTATGAACACTGAAGCTTTCTTT
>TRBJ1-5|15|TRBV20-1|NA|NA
CSASHGGKTNQPQHF
TGCAGTGCTAGTCATGGGGGAAAGACAAATCAGCCCCAGCATTTT
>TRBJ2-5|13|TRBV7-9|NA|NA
CASSDRRGETQYF
TGTGCCAGCAGCGACCGTCGGGGCGAGACCCAGTACTTC
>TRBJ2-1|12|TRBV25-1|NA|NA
CASSEYVNEQFF
TGTGCCAGCAGTGAATACGTCAATGAGCAGTTCTTC
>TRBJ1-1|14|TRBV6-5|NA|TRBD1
CASRETGSNTEAFF
TGTGCCAGCAGAGAGACAGGGTCGAACACTGAAGCTTTCTTT
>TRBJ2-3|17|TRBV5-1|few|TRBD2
CASSLRPTSGGADTQYF
TGCGCCAGCAGCTTGCGGCCCACTAGCGGGGGGGCTGATACGCAGTATTTT
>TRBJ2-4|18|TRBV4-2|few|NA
CASSQLTRVVLAKNIQYF
TGTGCCAGCAGCCAACTAACCAGGGTTGTCTTAGCCAAAAACATTCAGTACTTC
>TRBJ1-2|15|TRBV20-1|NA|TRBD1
CSAGDRVGGGRGYTF
TGCAGTGCTGGGGACAGGGTCGGAGGTGGGCGCGGCTACACCTTC
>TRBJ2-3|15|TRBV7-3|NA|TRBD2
CASSATSGFTDTQYF
TGTGCCAGCAGCGCGACTAGCGGCTTCACAGATACGCAGTATTTT
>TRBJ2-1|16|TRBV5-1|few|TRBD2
CASSLGLAGGGNEQFF
TGCGCCAGCAGCTTGGGACTAGCGGGAGGAGGTAATGAGCAGTTCTTC
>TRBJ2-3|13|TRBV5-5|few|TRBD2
CASSGDYTDTQYF
TGTGCCAGCAGCGGGGACTACACAGATACGCAGTATTTT
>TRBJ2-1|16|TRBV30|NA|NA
CAWSPRGIRSYNEQFF
TGTGCCTGGAGCCCGCGGGGTATCCGCTCCTACAATGAGCAGTTCTTC
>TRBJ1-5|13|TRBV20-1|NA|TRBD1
CSATGQGSQPQHF
TGCAGTGCCACGGGACAGGGGAGTCAGCCCCAGCATTTT
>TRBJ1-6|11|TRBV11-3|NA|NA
CASSLGEGLHF
TGTGCCAGCAGCTTAGGGGAGGGACTCCACTTT